What follows are 21 T cell receptor beta chains derived from one specimen sequenced in a study of PD-L1 blockade in urothelial cancer. Time point described: peripheral blood 6 weeks after treatment start. TCRdb's table, derived via immunoSEQ multiplex PCR, lists solely in-frame clones and lacks some. The profile shows 60,000 to 80,000 clones, 88% of them singletons. The sample here was PBMCs, taken around atezolizumab (anti-PD-L1) treatment. Receptors originate from a man in his 60s with urothelial cancer.

This sequence joins TRBV30 and TRBJ2-1; D possibly corresponds to TRBD2 (5 bases). The germline V and J ends were trimmed by 2 bases and 8 bases, with 13 bases remaining between them. This CDR3 has 13 amino acids. Germline V lookup: CDR1 GTSNPN, CDR2 SVGIG (reference sequence). The CDR3 loop is CAWSRTARDEQFF. CDR3 DNA: TGTGCCTGGAGTCGGACTGCTAGAGATGAGCAGTTCTTC.

V gene TRBV14 combines with J gene TRBJ2-1; TRBD1 agrees at 11 bases. The CDR3 covers 15 residues. The J segment lost 6 bases and the V segment lost 4 bases, leaving 5 bases of the junction unmatched. Germline CDR1 is SGHDN and CDR2 is FVKESK. For the CDR3, the DNA is TGTGCCAGCAGCCCTGGACAGGGGGCGCTCAATGAGCAGTTCTTC. This encodes CASSPGQGALNEQFF.

The CDR3 DNA is TGCGCCAGCAGCTTGGATGGGGACTACTACGAGCAGTACTTC. It yields the protein CASSLDGDYYEQYF. The V call is TRBV5-1, the J call TRBJ2-7, with 7 nucleotides matching TRBD2. Trimming took 0 bases from V and 3 from J; bases not matched to a gene: 3. Germline V gene sequence: CDR1 SGHRS, CDR2 YFSETQ. There are 14 residues in the CDR3.

The V gene is TRBV11-2, the J gene TRBJ2-5, with D hard to call. Germline V CDR1 and CDR2: SGHAT, FQNNGV. CDR3 length: 13 amino acids. V was clipped by 2 bases and J by 3 bases, with 7 bases between them. The CDR3: CASSLIAEETQYF. CDR3 bases: TGTGCCAGCAGCTTAATTGCGGAAGAGACCCAGTACTTC. Drawing the rest from reference TRBV11-2 and TRBJ2-5, the complete variable domain is EAGVAQSPRYKIIEKRQSVAFWCNPISGHATLYWYQQILGQGPKLLIQFQNNGVVDDSQLPKDRFSAERLKGVDSTLKIQPAKLEDSAVYLCASSLIAEETQYFGPGTRLLVL.

The chain has TRBV30 and TRBJ1-1; the match to TRBD1 covers 8 bases. V was clipped by 4 bases and J by 1 base; unmatched bases: 5. The CDR3 has 14 residues. Germline V gene data show CDR1 as GTSNPN and CDR2 as SVGIG (reference sequence). The DNA of the CDR3 is TGTGCCTGGATGCGGGACAGGCGGAACACTGAAGCTTTCTTT. It is translated as CAWMRDRRNTEAFF.

The V and J genes are TRBV19 and TRBJ2-2; TRBD1 aligns across 9 bases. Germline V gene lookup returns CDR1 LNHDA and CDR2 SQIVND (reference sequence). V shed 7 bases, J shed 6 bases, and the junction held 9 bases outside the gene matches. This CDR3 spans 15 amino acids. The CDR3 protein is CASTHMGDRAGELFF. CDR3 nucleotides: TGTGCCAGTACCCATATGGGGGACAGGGCCGGGGAGCTGTTTTTT.

CDR3 DNA: TGTGCCAGCAGTTTATTCCCGGGACAGGGGTTTGATACGCAGTATTTT. This encodes CASSLFPGQGFDTQYF. The V and J genes are TRBV28 and TRBJ2-3, with 10 bases matching TRBD1. Trimming removed 1 base from V and 6 bases from J; junction bases left unmatched: 7. Germline CDR1 reads MDHEN; CDR2 reads SYDVKM. This CDR3 contains 16 residues.

The V call is TRBV29-1, the J call TRBJ2-1, with unresolved D. The CDR3 sequence is 11 residues long. CDR1 and CDR2 from the germline V gene are SQVTM and ANQGSEA. In nucleotides, the CDR3 is TGCGCTACGCGAGCCTTTAATGAGCAGTTCTTC. This sequence encodes CATRAFNEQFF.

This clone was recorded only once. This chain connects TRBV6-5 to TRBJ2-7, with 8 bases identical to TRBD2. V shed 2 bases and J 2 bases; nucleotides not matched to a gene: 5. Germline CDR1 and CDR2: MNHEY and SVGAGI. The CDR3 consists of 15 residues. This CDR3 is CASSYTGGKTYEQYF. The DNA of the CDR3 is TGTGCCAGCAGTTACACGGGGGGGAAAACCTACGAGCAGTACTTC.

The sample holds one count of this clone. The chain carries TRBV12-5 and TRBJ1-1; possible D gene TRBD1, 5 bases. Germline CDR1 and CDR2: LGHNT and FRNRAP. V was cut by 4 bases and J by 1 base, with 10 bases left in between. This CDR3 is built from 14 residues. CDR3 sequence: CASGWGGTNTEAFF. As DNA, the CDR3 is TGTGCTAGTGGTTGGGGCGGGACGAACACTGAAGCTTTCTTT.

The chain uses TRBV30 and TRBJ2-7; a possible D gene is TRBD2 (5 bases). Germline V gene data show CDR1 as GTSNPN and CDR2 as SVGIG (reference sequence). V lost 0 bases and J lost 5, with 20 bases in between. The CDR3 extends over 16 amino acids. The CDR3 region is CAWSVLSGGSYHEQYF. In DNA form, the CDR3 reads TGTGCCTGGAGTGTTTTAAGTGGTGGGAGTTACCACGAGCAGTACTTC.

The chain couples TRBV11-1 to TRBJ2-2; D is unresolved. Trimming took off 5 bases at V and 7 bases at J, with 14 bases between the two ends. In germline, CDR1 is SGHAT, CDR2 FQDESV (reference sequence). This CDR3 spans 14 amino acids. CDR3 loop: CASSQSWSGGELFF. CDR3 nucleotides: TGTGCCAGCAGCCAGAGTTGGTCGGGCGGGGAGCTGTTTTTT.

The V and J genes are TRBV21-1 and TRBJ1-5; the D call of TRBD1 is as the table states it, not checked on the DNA. TRBV21-1 constitutes a pseudogene. The CDR3 has 14 residues. The DNA for the CDR3 is TGTGCCAGCAGAAAGGCAGGGATCAATCAGCCCCAGCATTTT. Its protein product is CASRKAGINQPQHF.

The chain is built from TRBV7-9 and TRBJ2-7; 9 bases are shared with TRBD1. CDR3 size: 15 residues. From germline, CDR1 is SEHNR and CDR2 FQNEAQ (reference sequence). J lost 5 bases, V lost 5 bases, and 10 bases had no gene match. The CDR3 region is CASSRDGTGLDEQYF. In DNA form, the CDR3 reads TGTGCCAGCAGCAGAGATGGGACAGGGTTAGACGAGCAGTACTTC.

The J gene is TRBJ2-1, the V gene TRBV6-5; 10 bases agree with TRBD1. The CDR3 is 14 amino acids. Trimming cost V 5 bases and J 8 bases; bases outside gene matches: 6. Germline CDR1 reads MNHEY; CDR2 reads SVGAGI. In DNA form, the CDR3 reads TGTGCCAGCAGTAAGACAGGGGGCGGGTATGAGCAGTTCTTC. This codes for CASSKTGGGYEQFF.

The chain couples TRBV6-5 to TRBJ1-1; D remains unclear. Germline loops: CDR1 MNHEY, CDR2 SVGAGI. The CDR3 contains 12 residues. Trimming pared 2 bases from V and 11 bases from J, leaving 12 bases between. CDR3 residues: CASSYGGRGAFF. Here the CDR3 DNA reads TGTGCCAGCAGTTACGGTGGCAGAGGGGCTTTCTTT.

V gene TRBV4-3 combines with J gene TRBJ1-5, with D unresolved. Germline V lookup: CDR1 LGHNA, CDR2 YSLEER. This CDR3 comprises 14 residues. V lost 0 bases and J lost 2, with 5 bases in between. The CDR3 region is CASSQDPGNQPQHF. Here the CDR3 DNA reads TGCGCCAGCAGCCAAGATCCGGGCAATCAGCCCCAGCATTTT.

The chain carries TRBV6-5 and TRBJ2-2; 7 nucleotides line up with TRBD1. Germline lookup yields CDR1 MNHEY and CDR2 SVGAGI. Trimming cost V 3 bases and J 4 bases; bases outside gene matches: 2. There are 14 residues in the CDR3. The CDR3 here is CASSYTGVTGELFF. CDR3 DNA: TGTGCCAGCAGTTATACAGGGGTCACCGGGGAGCTGTTTTTT.

CDR3 sequence: CASSPLNSERGNTQYF. As DNA, the CDR3 is TGTGCCAGCAGCCCCCTGAATAGCGAGAGGGGGAATACGCAGTATTTT. The chain carries TRBV7-3 and TRBJ2-3; tentative D call: TRBD1 (6 bases). The V and J ends lost 5 bases and 7 bases respectively, with 22 bases between them. CDR1 is SGHTA, CDR2 FQGTGA, per germline. The CDR3 is 16 residues long.

The chain joins TRBV4-3 to TRBJ2-1; 8 positions match TRBD1. The CDR3 totals 17 residues. Germline V gene data show CDR1 as LGHNA and CDR2 as YSLEER. J was trimmed by 6 bases and V by 4 bases; bases with no gene match: 14. CDR3 loop: CASSPDRGVELRNEQFF. The DNA for the CDR3 is TGCGCCAGCAGCCCAGACAGGGGTGTGGAGTTACGCAATGAGCAGTTCTTC.

This clone was recorded only once. The chain links TRBV4-3 to TRBJ2-7; 10 bases match TRBD1. From germline, CDR1 is LGHNA and CDR2 YSLEER. This CDR3 region has 14 residues. J was trimmed by 6 bases and V by 4 bases; bases with no gene match: 6. CDR3 region: CASSPDRGRLEQYF. The CDR3 region has the DNA TGCGCCAGCAGCCCCGACAGGGGGCGGCTCGAGCAGTACTTC.